The rows below give T cell receptor beta chains drawn from one sample of a study of shared clonotypes between healthy human individuals. Profiling relied on immunoSEQ multiplex PCR, and the TCRdb table lists in-frame clones only, not all of them. The sample lists about 580,000 clones; more than 95% were seen once. Sequenced input: naive CD8+ T cells sorted from blood. The receptors here all came from a young man in good health. CDR3s include the opening cysteine and the closing phenylalanine or tryptophan. The order of the fields is clone size, V gene, J gene, D gene, CDR3 DNA, CDR3 protein. D genes are given only for firm matches. The listing skips clone size in some rows; elsewhere it reads once, few, many or a size class.

>.|TRBV9|TRBJ2-3|TRBD2
TGTGCCAGCAGCGATAGCGGGAGGGCCACAGATACGCAGTATTTT
CASSDSGRATDTQYF
>.|TRBV7-8|TRBJ2-7|.
TGTGCCAGCAGCTTGGGAGGAGCAGGGGCCGAGCAGTACTTC
CASSLGGAGAEQYF
>once|TRBV5-8|TRBJ2-7|.
TGTGCCAGCAGCACGCCCGGAGTTACACTCTCCTACGAGCAGTACTTC
CASSTPGVTLSYEQYF
>.|TRBV2|TRBJ2-7|.
TGTGCCAGCAAGGGGGACAATTCCCCCTACGAGCAGTACTTC
CASKGDNSPYEQYF
>.|TRBV14|TRBJ2-7|TRBD1
TGTGCCAGCAGCCAGGGACAGCGTGCCTACGAGCAGTACTTC
CASSQGQRAYEQYF
>.|TRBV9|TRBJ1-1|TRBD1
TGTGCCAGCGGGGGGACAGCTGAAGCTTTCTTT
CASGGTAEAFF
>.|TRBV28|TRBJ2-1|.
TGTGCCAGCAGCTCTACTCTTAGGAGCTCCTACAATGAGCAGTTCTTC
CASSSTLRSSYNEQFF
>.|TRBV27|TRBJ2-3|TRBD2
TGTGCCAGCAGAAGACGGCGGGAGCCGGAAGATACGCAGTATTTT
CASRRRREPEDTQYF
>.|TRBV7-9|TRBJ2-7|.
TGTGCCAGCAGCTTAGACGGGGCCGAGCAGTACTTC
CASSLDGAEQYF
>.|TRBV28|TRBJ2-4|TRBD2
TGTGCCAGCAGTCTTAGCGGGAGCCCCCCCAAAAACATTCAGTACTTC
CASSLSGSPPKNIQYF
>.|TRBV6-5|TRBJ2-7|.
TGTGCCAGCATGCCGACCAATCACTACGAGCAGTACTTC
CASMPTNHYEQYF
>.|TRBV27|TRBJ2-1|TRBD2
TGTGCCAGCAGTTTAACCACTAGCGGCCCATACAATGAGCAGTTCTTC
CASSLTTSGPYNEQFF
>.|TRBV5-1|TRBJ1-1|.
TGCGCCAGCAGCTATCGGGGTTCGGGGAACACTGAAGCTTTCTTT
CASSYRGSGNTEAFF
>.|TRBV29-1|TRBJ1-2|.
TGCAGCGCACACCTTCAGGGACCCTATGGCTACACCTTC
CSAHLQGPYGYTF
>.|TRBV7-9|TRBJ2-1|.
TGTGCCAGCAGCTTAGAAGTCAGGGGTGAGCAGTTCTTC
CASSLEVRGEQFF
>.|TRBV7-6|TRBJ2-7|.
TGTGCCAGCAGCTCACAGGGCTACGAGCAGTACTTC
CASSSQGYEQYF
>.|TRBV19|TRBJ2-7|TRBD2
TGTGCCAGTAGTTGGACTAGCGGAAACTACGAGCAGTACTTC
CASSWTSGNYEQYF
>.|TRBV5-4|TRBJ1-1|.
TGTGCCAGCAGCCATAAGACGGACAGCCCATATGATTTCTTT
CASSHKTDSPYDFF
>.|TRBV27|TRBJ2-7|.
TGTGCCAGCAGTTTCGCGCCTAACTACGAGCAGTACTTC
CASSFAPNYEQYF
>.|TRBV5-4|TRBJ1-1|.
TGTGCCAGCAGCCAGCTTCTAGGAGACACTGAAGCTTTCTTT
CASSQLLGDTEAFF
>.|TRBV7-9|TRBJ2-3|TRBD2
TGTGCCAGCAGCTTTCCGGGACTAGCGGATAGCACAGATACGCAGTATTTT
CASSFPGLADSTDTQYF
>.|TRBV27|TRBJ2-7|.
TGTGCCAGCAGTTTTCTCGGCTCCTACGAGCAGTACTTC
CASSFLGSYEQYF
>.|TRBV7-9|TRBJ2-2|TRBD2
TGTGCCAGCAGCTTGGTAGCGGGAGACGGGGAGCTGTTTTTT
CASSLVAGDGELFF
>.|TRBV7-9|TRBJ1-3|TRBD1
TGTGCCGGAGGACAGGGACGGGGAAACACCATATATTTT
CAGGQGRGNTIYF
>once|TRBV5-1|TRBJ2-6|TRBD1
TGCGCCAGCAGCTTCGGACAGGGGCCCGCGTCTGGGGCCAACGTCCTGACTTTC
CASSFGQGPASGANVLTF
>once|TRBV9|TRBJ2-1|TRBD2
TGTGCCAGCAGCGTTCTCGGGACTAGCGGGCAGAGCTCCTACAATGAGCAGTTCTTC
CASSVLGTSGQSSYNEQFF
>.|TRBV5-1|TRBJ2-2|.
TGCGCCAGCAGCTCCCGCGGGGTAATGGACACCGGGGAGCTGTTTTTT
CASSSRGVMDTGELFF
>.|TRBV5-4|TRBJ2-5|.
TGTGCCAGCAGCTTGGCTCAGACCCAGTACTTC
CASSLAQTQYF
>.|TRBV7-9|TRBJ1-4|.
TGTGCCAGCAGCCCGGTGATGAGATCAACTAATGAAAAACTGTTTTTT
CASSPVMRSTNEKLFF
>.|TRBV15|TRBJ2-1|.
TGTGCCACCAGCAGAGCGGGGCGGGACAATGAGCAGTTCTTC
CATSRAGRDNEQFF
>.|TRBV7-9|TRBJ2-3|.
TGTGCCAGCAGCTTAGACAACAGGGCAGATACGCAGTATTTT
CASSLDNRADTQYF
>.|TRBV27|TRBJ1-4|.
TGTGCCAGCAGTTTATGGTCGGCAACTAATGAAAAACTGTTTTTT
CASSLWSATNEKLFF
>once|TRBV7-9|TRBJ1-4|TRBD1
TGTGCCAGCAGCTTAGCGTCGACAGGGTATTCTGAAAAACTGTTTTTT
CASSLASTGYSEKLFF
>.|TRBV28|TRBJ1-2|.
TGTGCCAGCAGTTGGGGGTATGGCTACACCTTC
CASSWGYGYTF
>.|TRBV6-1|TRBJ2-3|.
TGTGCCAGCAGTGCCGCCTGGGGAATCACAGATACGCAGTATTTT
CASSAAWGITDTQYF
>.|TRBV2|TRBJ2-7|.
TGTGCCAGCAGTGGCAACTACTACGAGCAGTACTTC
CASSGNYYEQYF
>.|TRBV5-6|TRBJ2-7|TRBD1
TGTGCCAGCAGCTGGGAACAGGGGACCCACGAGCAGTACTTC
CASSWEQGTHEQYF
>.|TRBV6-5|TRBJ2-1|TRBD2
TGTGCCAGCAGTTACGGGGGGGGAAATGAGCAGTTCTTC
CASSYGGGNEQFF
>.|TRBV9|TRBJ2-1|TRBD2
TGTGCCAGCAGCACCTCGGGACTAGGTTACAATGAGCAGTTCTTC
CASSTSGLGYNEQFF
>once|TRBV6-5|TRBJ2-1|TRBD2
TGTGCCAGCGCGGGAGGGGCCTACAATGAGCAGTTCTTC
CASAGGAYNEQFF
>.|TRBV7-9|TRBJ1-1|TRBD1
TGTGCCAGCAGCTTAGTTGGGCCGATTACAGGGGGGTCCACTGAAGCTTTCTTT
CASSLVGPITGGSTEAFF
>.|TRBV4-1|TRBJ2-1|TRBD1
TGCGCCAGCAGCCAAGACCGACAGGGTCGGCTCAATGAGCAGTTCTTC
CASSQDRQGRLNEQFF
>.|TRBV7-9|TRBJ1-1|TRBD1
TGTGCCAGCAGCCGGCGGGACAGTATAATGGCTTTCTTT
CASSRRDSIMAFF
>.|TRBV19|TRBJ2-7|.
TGTGCCAGTAGTCCTGCACGTCTTGCGGGGCTCTCCTACGAGCAGTACTTC
CASSPARLAGLSYEQYF
>.|TRBV18|TRBJ1-5|.
TGTGCCAGCTCACCGGATTGGAATAGCAATCAGCCCCAGCATTTT
CASSPDWNSNQPQHF
>.|TRBV7-9|TRBJ2-7|TRBD2
TGTGCCAGCAGCTCCTTAGCGGGAGCTTGGGAGCAGTACTTC
CASSSLAGAWEQYF
>.|TRBV7-9|TRBJ2-6|.
TGTGCCAGCAGCTTAGCGACCCCGGACGCTGGGGCCAACGTCCTGACTTTC
CASSLATPDAGANVLTF
>.|TRBV7-6|TRBJ2-7|.
TGTGCCAGCAGCCAAGGCGCATATCCCTACGAGCAGTACTTC
CASSQGAYPYEQYF
>.|TRBV6-1|TRBJ2-7|TRBD2
TGTGCCAGTGGGCGTATTAGCGGGAATAACGAGCAGTACTTC
CASGRISGNNEQYF
>.|TRBV19|TRBJ1-5|TRBD1
TGTGCCAGTAGTAGGACAGGGGATTATCAGCCCCAGCATTTT
CASSRTGDYQPQHF
>.|TRBV11-2|TRBJ2-7|.
TGTGCCAGCAGCGAAGGGTACCAGGGGAGCTACGAGCAGTACTTC
CASSEGYQGSYEQYF
>.|TRBV18|TRBJ2-1|.
TGTGCCAGCTCACCGGTCGAGGCCCCTTACAATGAGCAGTTCTTC
CASSPVEAPYNEQFF
>once|TRBV6-5|TRBJ2-2|.
TGTGCCAGCAGTTACTCGACTAGCGGGGAGCTGTTTTTT
CASSYSTSGELFF
>.|TRBV7-2|TRBJ2-7|.
TGTGCCAGCAGCTCAAGTATCGCCTACGAGCAGTACTTC
CASSSSIAYEQYF
>.|TRBV7-9|TRBJ2-7|.
TGTGCCAGCAGCTCCCCGGGACACCCCTACGAGCAGTACTTC
CASSSPGHPYEQYF
>once|TRBV6-5|TRBJ2-2|.
TGTGCCAGCAGTCCTATCCTTCCCGGGGAGCTGTTTTTT
CASSPILPGELFF
>.|TRBV5-5|TRBJ1-2|TRBD1
TGTGCCAGCAGCTTGGAGGTCGGACAGGACAACTATGGCTACACCTTC
CASSLEVGQDNYGYTF